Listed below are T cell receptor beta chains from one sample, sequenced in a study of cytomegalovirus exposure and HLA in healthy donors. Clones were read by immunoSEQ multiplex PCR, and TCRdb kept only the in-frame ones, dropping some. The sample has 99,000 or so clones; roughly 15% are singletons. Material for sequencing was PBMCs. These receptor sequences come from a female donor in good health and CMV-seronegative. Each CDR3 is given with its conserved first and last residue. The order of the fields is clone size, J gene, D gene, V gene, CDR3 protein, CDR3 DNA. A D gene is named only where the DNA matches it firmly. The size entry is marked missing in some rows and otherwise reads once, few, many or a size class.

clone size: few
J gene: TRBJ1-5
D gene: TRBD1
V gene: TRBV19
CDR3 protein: CASSYRDSDQPQHF
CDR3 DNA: TGTGCCAGTTCCTACCGGGACAGTGATCAGCCCCAGCATTTT

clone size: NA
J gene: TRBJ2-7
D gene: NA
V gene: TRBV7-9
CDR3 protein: CASSLDSEQYF
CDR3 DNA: TGTGCCAGCAGCTTAGACAGCGAGCAGTACTTC

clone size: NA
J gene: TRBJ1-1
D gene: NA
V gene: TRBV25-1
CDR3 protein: CASSGPGGVRDLNTEAFF
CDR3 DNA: TGTGCCAGCAGTGGTCCCGGGGGGGTGAGGGACTTGAACACTGAAGCTTTCTTT

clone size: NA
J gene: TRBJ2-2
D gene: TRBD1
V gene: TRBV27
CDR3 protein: CASSLWTGYAGELFF
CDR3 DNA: TGTGCCAGCAGTTTATGGACAGGGTACGCCGGGGAGCTGTTTTTT

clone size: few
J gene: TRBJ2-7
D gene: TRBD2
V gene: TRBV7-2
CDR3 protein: CASSLLAGGAGEQYF
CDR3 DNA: TGTGCCAGCAGCTTACTAGCGGGAGGGGCGGGGGAGCAGTACTTC

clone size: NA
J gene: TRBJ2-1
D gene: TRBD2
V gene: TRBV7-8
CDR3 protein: CASSSSTSGSPNEQFF
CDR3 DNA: TGTGCCAGCAGCTCATCTACTAGCGGGAGCCCCAATGAGCAGTTCTTC

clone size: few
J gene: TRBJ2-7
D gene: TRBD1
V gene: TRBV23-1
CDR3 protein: CASSSRDRGADEQYF
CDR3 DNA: TGCGCCAGCAGTAGTCGGGACAGGGGAGCCGACGAGCAGTACTTC

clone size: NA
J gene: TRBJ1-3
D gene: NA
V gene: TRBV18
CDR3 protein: CASSPEGFAGNTIYF
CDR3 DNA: TGTGCCAGCTCACCAGAGGGATTCGCCGGAAACACCATATATTTT

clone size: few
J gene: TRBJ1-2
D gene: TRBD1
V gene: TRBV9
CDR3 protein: CASRPGGGGGYTF
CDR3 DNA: TGTGCCAGCAGGCCAGGGGGCGGGGGTGGCTACACCTTC

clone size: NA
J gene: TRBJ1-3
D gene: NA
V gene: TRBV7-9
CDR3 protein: CASSLVPGLYGNTIYF
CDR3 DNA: TGTGCCAGCAGCTTGGTTCCGGGGTTGTATGGAAACACCATATATTTT

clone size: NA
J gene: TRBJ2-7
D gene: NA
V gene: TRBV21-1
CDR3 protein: CASKGGVLRRVVSYEQYF
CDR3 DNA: TGTGCCAGCAAAGGGGGGGTTTTACGCCGAGTTGTTTCCTACGAGCAGTACTTC

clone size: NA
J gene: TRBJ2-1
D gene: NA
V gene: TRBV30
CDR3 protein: CAWNAPRGQFF
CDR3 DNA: TGTGCCTGGAACGCCCCACGAGGGCAGTTCTTC

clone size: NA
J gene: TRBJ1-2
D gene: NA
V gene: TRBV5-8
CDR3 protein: CASSPERGYGYTF
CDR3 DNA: TGTGCCAGCAGTCCAGAGAGAGGCTATGGCTACACCTTC

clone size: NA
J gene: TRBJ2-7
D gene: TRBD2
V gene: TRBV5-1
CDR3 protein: CASSSGTSEIVQYF
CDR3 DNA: TGCGCCAGCAGCTCCGGGACTAGCGAAATTGTGCAGTACTTC

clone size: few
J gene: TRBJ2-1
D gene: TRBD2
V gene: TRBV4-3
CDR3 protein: CASSRTSGSYNEQFF
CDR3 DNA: TGCGCCAGCAGCCGGACTAGCGGCTCCTACAATGAGCAGTTCTTC

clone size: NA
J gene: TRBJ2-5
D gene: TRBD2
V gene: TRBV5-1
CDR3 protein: CASSTTSGQETQYF
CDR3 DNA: TGCGCCAGCAGCACGACTAGCGGACAAGAGACCCAGTACTTC